This T cell receptor (beta chain) was retrieved from a study of blood T cells in healthy people across ages. A J-beta primer mix and a sample-barcoded 5' primer were used in a second PCR of about 7 to 12 cycles. TCRdb ran MiXCR on the 5' RACE reads and lists one entry per CDR3 protein. This table holds 1.2 million to 1.5 million distinct CDR3 sequences, approximately 59% found once. The germline CDR1 and CDR2 sequences are SGHRS and YFSETQ. The CDR3 is made up of 16 amino acids. V gave up 1 base and J gave up 2 bases, with 15 bases separating them. This receptor was identified in a man aged 18 to 29 in good health. The specimen was blood. The rearrangement joins TRBV5-1 to TRBJ1-2; D uncertain. The chain's CDR3 is CASSLTGMSGNYGYTF. CDR3 sequence (DNA): TGCGCCAGCAGCTTGACCGGTATGAGCGGAAACTATGGCTACACCTTC.